Following are 5 T cell receptor beta chains from one sample sequenced in a study of blood T cells in healthy people across ages. With a J-beta primer mix and a sample-barcoded 5' primer, a second PCR ran about 7 to 12 cycles. TCRdb redid the calling of the 5' RACE reads with MiXCR, one entry per CDR3 protein. The data contain some 800,000 distinct CDR3 sequences, around 42% of them seen just once; the ten biggest clones take up 15% to 25%. Sequenced material: blood. These receptors all stem from a man aged 55 to 70 in good health.

The V gene is TRBV7-2, the J gene TRBJ1-5; no firm D call. The germline gives CDR1 SGHTA, CDR2 FQGNSA. Deletions cut 1 base from V and 5 bases from J, with 12 bases between. The CDR3 contains 15 residues. CDR3 DNA: TGTGCCAGCAGCTTAGATGGTGGCAGAGATCAGCCCCAGCATTTT. Amino acids: CASSLDGGRDQPQHF.

J is TRBJ2-7 and V is TRBV6-2 or TRBV6-3; the D is unclear. CDR1 is MNHEY, CDR2 SVGEGT, per germline. The V end was cut by 7 bases, the J end by 2 bases, with 9 bases between. This CDR3 contains 12 residues. CDR3 sequence (DNA): TGTGCCAGCATGCGTGGTGCCTACGAGCAGTACTTC. Protein: CASMRGAYEQYF.

The chain has TRBV6-5 and TRBJ1-5; D is unclear. This CDR3 is 14 amino acids long. The V end lost 6 bases, the J end lost 2 bases, and 11 bases lay between the germline ends. Germline V CDR1 and CDR2: MNHEY, SVGAGI. CDR3 region: CASSRIGGNQPQHF. CDR3 DNA sequence: TGTGCCAGCAGCCGAATCGGGGGCAATCAGCCCCAGCATTTT.

This clonotype was detected only once. The J gene is TRBJ2-3, the V gene TRBV7-2; D is perhaps TRBD2 (6 bases). Germline V CDR1 and CDR2: SGHTA, FQGNSA. CDR3 length equals 16 residues. V lost 2 bases, J lost 4 bases, and 16 bases lay in between. CDR3 DNA: TGTGCCAGCAGCTTATCTTATGGGGGGACCCCAGATACGCAGTATTTT. This encodes CASSLSYGGTPDTQYF.

This clonotype was seen only a few times. The chain links TRBV9 to TRBJ2-7; either TRBD1 or TRBD2 may supply D (5 bases each). The CDR3 runs to 15 residues. Trimming cost V 2 bases and J 4 bases, with 16 bases left between them. CDR1 is SGDLS, CDR2 YYNGEE, per germline. CDR3 sequence: CASSVGDGLRYEQYF. The CDR3 DNA reads TGTGCCAGCAGCGTCGGGGACGGCCTACGGTACGAGCAGTACTTC.